A single sample gave rise to the 18 T cell receptor beta chains below, sequenced in a study of cytomegalovirus exposure and HLA in healthy donors. Vbeta (60) and Jbeta (13) primers were used in the PCR. Sequenced by immunoSEQ multiplex PCR; TCRdb stores in-frame clones only, minus some. The sample lists about 200,000 clones, 82% occurring once. Sequencing was done on a sample of PBMCs. These TCRs come from a boy younger than 10 in good health and CMV-seronegative.

The J gene is TRBJ2-7, the V gene TRBV10-1, with 8 bases matching TRBD1. CDR1 is WNHNN and CDR2 is SYGVQD in the germline V gene (reference sequence). V was pared by 6 bases and J by 4 bases, with 5 bases of the junction left unmatched. The CDR3 totals 13 residues. CDR3 amino acids: CASRRTGTYEQYF. CDR3 sequence (DNA): TGCGCCAGCAGGAGGACAGGGACTTACGAGCAGTACTTC.

The sample holds one count of this clone. The chain links TRBV4-2 to TRBJ2-7, with 11 bases fitting TRBD2. Germline CDR1 is LGHNA and CDR2 is YNFKEQ. The CDR3 contains 16 residues. The trim removed 0 bases at V and 6 bases at J, leaving 7 bases unmatched. The CDR3: CASSQDNSGGAREQYF. The CDR3, as DNA: TGTGCCAGCAGCCAAGATAATAGCGGGGGGGCCCGCGAGCAGTACTTC.

This chain connects TRBV30 to TRBJ1-2; TRBD1 aligns across 10 bases. V was clipped by 8 bases and J by 4 bases; unmatched bases: 10. The CDR3 is 14 residues long. Germline CDR1 is GTSNPN and CDR2 is SVGIG (reference sequence). CDR3 in DNA: TGTGCCGGCGAGCCGGGACAGGGGTTCTATGGCTACACCTTC. Its translation: CAGEPGQGFYGYTF.

The J gene is TRBJ1-3, the V gene TRBV21-1. TRBV21-1 is noted as a pseudogene. This CDR3 spans 17 amino acids. CDR3 sequence: CASSKVIGSGLENTIYF. CDR3 coding DNA: TGTGCCAGCAGCAAAGTTATAGGGTCGGGATTGGAAAACACCATATATTTT.

This rearrangement joins TRBV7-9 to TRBJ1-1; the D gene is possibly TRBD1 (6 bases). The CDR3 length is 16 residues. V was pared by 7 bases and J by 2 bases, with 20 bases between. The V gene's germline CDR1 is SEHNR and CDR2 FQNEAQ (reference sequence). Written as DNA, the CDR3 is TGTGCCAGCACCCCTAGGGCATCTGGGGGCAACACTGAAGCTTTCTTT. The encoded protein is CASTPRASGGNTEAFF.

The chain employs TRBV7-2 and TRBJ1-6; 9 bases line up with TRBD1. The germline CDR1 and CDR2 sequences are SGHTA and FQGNSA. The ends lost 4 bases at V and 6 bases at J; junction bases unmatched: 10. This CDR3 region has 17 residues. The DNA of the CDR3 is TGTGCCAGCAGCTCCCGCCCGGGACAGGGAGTTAATTCACCCCTCCACTTT. It specifies CASSSRPGQGVNSPLHF.

The chain recombines TRBV5-4 with TRBJ1-6; no reliable D call. The CDR3 is 15 amino acids. Trimming removed 0 bases from V and 6 bases from J, with 10 bases in between. Looked up from germline, CDR1 is SGHNT and CDR2 is YYREEE (reference sequence). CDR3 amino acids: CASSLVPTGNSPLHF. For the CDR3, the DNA is TGTGCCAGCAGCTTGGTACCCACTGGTAATTCACCCCTCCACTTT.

The chain has TRBV18 and TRBJ1-1; maybe TRBD1 (5 bases). The germline gives CDR1 KGHSH, CDR2 LQKENI. The CDR3 covers 17 residues. Trimming took off 4 bases at V and 3 bases at J, with 21 bases between the two ends. The CDR3 here is CASSRQAPSWGDTEAFF. The CDR3 DNA follows: TGTGCCAGCTCACGTCAGGCTCCCTCATGGGGGGACACTGAAGCTTTCTTT.

V gene TRBV2 combines with J gene TRBJ2-3, with a tentative D call TRBD2 (5 bases). This CDR3 comprises 14 residues. The germline V gene has CDR1 SNHLY and CDR2 FYNNEI. V was clipped by 6 bases and J by 4 bases, with 14 bases between them. The CDR3 spells CASRGYAEADTQYF. DNA for the CDR3: TGTGCCAGCAGAGGGTATGCGGAGGCAGATACGCAGTATTTT.

The CDR3 bases are TGTGCCAGCAGTCTTACTCCAGGGGATCAGCCCCAGCATTTT. Its protein product is CASSLTPGDQPQHF. The gene calls are TRBV27 and TRBJ1-5, with a possible D match to TRBD1 (6 bases). This CDR3 has 14 amino acids. The germline V gene has CDR1 MNHEY and CDR2 SMNVEV (reference sequence). V lost 5 bases to trimming and J lost 5 bases, with 13 bases between them.

V and J are TRBV4-3 and TRBJ1-2, with TRBD1 as a possible D gene (5 bases). This CDR3 has 18 residues. V was pared by 0 bases and J by 8 bases, with 25 bases between. Germline V CDR1 and CDR2: LGHNA, YSLEER. In DNA, the CDR3 is TGCGCCAGCAGCCAAGATAGAGCTACAGGCTCTGGCTATGAGGGCTACACCTTC. Amino acid sequence: CASSQDRATGSGYEGYTF.

The rearrangement uses TRBV5-6 and TRBJ2-5; TRBD2 matches 9 bases. The CDR3 is made up of 15 amino acids. Losses at the gene ends were 2 bases for V and 2 bases for J; bases not matched to a gene: 4. Germline V gene data show CDR1 as SGHDT and CDR2 as YYEEEE. CDR3 in DNA: TGTGCCAGCAGCTTCTCTAGCGGGGCACAAGAGACCCAGTACTTC. It is translated as CASSFSSGAQETQYF.

This rearrangement joins TRBV25-1 to TRBJ1-1, with D tentatively TRBD1 (5 bases). V was pared by 8 bases and J by 2 bases, with 15 bases between. This CDR3 spans 14 amino acids. In germline, CDR1 is MGHDK, CDR2 SYGVNS. This chain's CDR3 is CASEEGLPNTEAFF. The CDR3 DNA reads as TGTGCCAGCGAGGAGGGACTGCCTAACACTGAAGCTTTCTTT.

The chain is built from TRBV5-6 and TRBJ2-5; D might be TRBD1 (5 bases). V was shortened by 0 bases and J by 2 bases, with 8 bases between the two germline ends. This CDR3 comprises 14 residues. Per germline, CDR1 SGHDT and CDR2 YYEEEE. The CDR3 protein is CASSLGDRQETQYF. The CDR3 coding sequence is TGTGCCAGCAGCTTGGGTGACAGACAAGAGACCCAGTACTTC.

The genes are TRBV6-1 and TRBJ1-5; no definite D call. The CDR3 is made up of 12 amino acids. CDR1 is MNHNS, CDR2 SASEGT, per germline. Trimming removed 0 bases from V and 11 bases from J, with 8 bases in between. CDR3 sequence: CASSEAVGAQHF. The CDR3 nucleotides are TGTGCCAGCAGTGAAGCGGTAGGAGCCCAGCATTTT.

This clone has a handful of counts. The chain uses TRBV6-5 and TRBJ1-2; D may be TRBD1 (5 bases). The germline V and J ends were trimmed by 10 bases and 0 bases, with 12 bases remaining between them. The CDR3 extends over 13 amino acids. CDR1 and CDR2 from the germline V gene are MNHEY and SVGAGI. CDR3 nucleotides: TGTGCCACCGTGGGGGGAGCTAACTATGGCTACACCTTC. It specifies CATVGGANYGYTF.

The chain employs TRBV4-1 and TRBJ2-5, with D tentatively TRBD2 (5 bases). The CDR3 runs to 16 residues. CDR1 is MGHRA, CDR2 YSYEKL, per germline. V dropped 2 bases and J dropped 5 bases, with 18 bases sitting between them. CDR3 protein: CASSQLAGPPVETQYF. In DNA, the CDR3 is TGCGCCAGCAGCCAACTAGCCGGGCCCCCAGTTGAGACCCAGTACTTC.

This clone showed up just once. The genes are TRBV9 and TRBJ1-1; a weak D match, TRBD1 (6 bases). Trimming took 4 bases from V and 2 from J, leaving 15 bases between them. Looked up from germline, CDR1 is SGDLS and CDR2 is YYNGEE. The CDR3 consists of 15 residues. This chain's CDR3 is CASSPDRFPNTEAFF. DNA of the CDR3: TGTGCCAGCAGCCCAGACAGGTTCCCCAACACTGAAGCTTTCTTT.